The 12 T cell receptor beta chains listed next were all sequenced from one sample in a study of cytomegalovirus exposure and HLA in healthy donors. Profiling relied on immunoSEQ multiplex PCR, and the TCRdb table lists in-frame clones only, not all of them. The sample contains about 130,000 clones, approximately 92% of which appear only once. The source material was PBMCs. All receptors derive from a young woman in good health and CMV-seronegative.

This chain joins TRBV2 and TRBJ2-1; 10 nucleotides match TRBD2. Trimming took 8 bases from V and 1 from J; bases not matched to a gene: 5. CDR3 length: 15 amino acids. In germline, CDR1 is SNHLY, CDR2 FYNNEI. The CDR3 loop is CASQTAGGSYNEQFF. The CDR3 region has the DNA TGTGCCAGCCAGACAGCGGGGGGGTCCTACAATGAGCAGTTCTTC. Variable domain in full (rest from reference TRBV2 and TRBJ2-1): EPEVTQTPSHQVTQMGQEVILRCVPISNHLYFYWYRQILGQKVEFLVSFYNNEISEKSEIFDDQFSVERPDGSNFTLKIRSTKLEDSAMYFCASQTAGGSYNEQFFGPGTRLTVL.

The chain combines TRBV4-2 with TRBJ1-1; the match to TRBD1 covers 7 bases. The germline V gene has CDR1 LGHNA and CDR2 YNFKEQ. The length of the CDR3 is 14 residues. V dropped 2 bases and J dropped 8; count of bases not matched to a gene: 8. CDR3 in amino acids: CASSQPDRAREAFF. The CDR3 DNA follows: TGTGCCAGCAGCCAACCCGACAGGGCCAGGGAAGCTTTCTTT.

The rearrangement uses TRBV28 and TRBJ1-1, with 7 bases lining up with TRBD1. Germline V gene data show CDR1 as MDHEN and CDR2 as SYDVKM. This CDR3 contains 18 residues. V trimming: 6 bases; J trimming: 4 bases; junction bases outside the gene matches: 20. Here the CDR3 DNA reads TGTGCCAGCAGGCCCGTCTTAGGGGGCAAACCCCGTACCACTGAAGCTTTCTTT. Its translation is CASRPVLGGKPRTTEAFF.

CDR3 region: CASSVGTAHYEQYF. The CDR3 DNA reads TGTGCCAGTAGTGTCGGGACAGCTCACTACGAGCAGTACTTC. The rearrangement links TRBV19 to TRBJ2-7, with 7 bases identical to TRBD1. V was clipped by 5 bases and J by 3 bases; unmatched bases: 7. CDR1 is LNHDA, CDR2 SQIVND, per germline (reference sequence). CDR3 length: 14 amino acids. The complete variable domain, with remaining parts taken from reference TRBV19 and TRBJ2-7, reads DGGITQSPKYLFRKEGQNVTLSCEQNLNHDAMYWYRQDPGQGLRLIYYSQIVNDFQKGDIAEGYSVSREKKESFPLTVTSAQKNPTAFYLCASSVGTAHYEQYFGPGTRLTVT.

The V call is TRBV27, the J call TRBJ1-2, with D possibly matching TRBD1 (5 bases). The CDR3 sequence is 12 residues long. From germline, CDR1 is MNHEY and CDR2 SMNVEV (reference sequence). Trimming took off 2 bases at V and 5 bases at J, with 6 bases between the two ends. The CDR3 reads CASSLKGYGYTF. CDR3 nucleotides: TGTGCCAGCAGTTTAAAGGGGTATGGCTACACCTTC.

This sequence joins TRBV5-1 and TRBJ1-1; D not certain. Germline loops: CDR1 SGHRS, CDR2 YFSETQ. V shed 4 bases and J shed 5 bases, with 12 bases lying between them. CDR3 length: 13 amino acids. In nucleotides, the CDR3 is TGCGCCAGCAGCGGAGGAGGAGAAACTGAAGCTTTCTTT. Its protein product is CASSGGGETEAFF.

The rearrangement links TRBV6-4 to TRBJ1-1; 9 bases are shared with TRBD1. Trimming at V came to 8 bases and at J to 3 bases, leaving 10 bases not matched to a gene. The CDR3 contains 15 residues. Germline CDR1 is MRHNA and CDR2 is SNTAGT. In DNA, the CDR3 is TGTGCCAGCTTAGACAGGGGGAGGGAGGACACTGAAGCTTTCTTT. Protein: CASLDRGREDTEAFF.

The rearrangement links TRBV6-6 to TRBJ2-5; D may be TRBD2 (5 bases). The germline V and J ends were trimmed by 4 bases and 1 base, with 13 bases remaining between them. This CDR3 comprises 15 residues. CDR1 and CDR2 (germline): MNHNY, SVGAGI (reference sequence). The CDR3 coding sequence is TGTGCCAGCAGTTGGCCTAAAGGAGGCCAAGAGACCCAGTACTTC. Translation gives CASSWPKGGQETQYF.

The chain uses TRBV10-1 and TRBJ2-3; 9 nucleotides agree with TRBD2. The CDR3 extends over 19 amino acids. Germline V gene sequence: CDR1 WNHNN, CDR2 SYGVQD (reference sequence). The CDR3 nucleotides are TGCGAGCTAACCGTACCTAAACTAGCGGGCATAAACCCGGCAGATACGCAGTATTTT. Translating gives CELTVPKLAGINPADTQYF.

The chain couples TRBV15 to TRBJ1-5; D call uncertain. This CDR3 comprises 12 residues. Germline CDR1 LNHNV, CDR2 YYDKDF (reference sequence). The ends were cut back, 0 bases at V and 11 bases at J, with 8 bases in the middle. The CDR3 coding sequence is TGTGCCACCAGCAGAGATCGGGGTACCCAGCATTTT. Its protein product is CATSRDRGTQHF.

As regards this clone: The sample carries other DNA sequences with the same CDR3. The genes are TRBV5-4 and TRBJ2-3; 13 bases line up with TRBD2. The CDR3 spans 16 residues. Trimming cost V 5 bases and J 4 bases; bases outside gene matches: 7. The germline V gene has CDR1 SGHNT and CDR2 YYREEE (reference sequence). The CDR3 spells CASSSTSGGRADTQYF. CDR3 bases: TGTGCCAGCAGTTCGACTAGCGGGGGGAGGGCAGATACGCAGTATTTT.

The chain uses TRBV5-5 and TRBJ2-1; 8 bases agree with TRBD2. The germline CDR1 and CDR2 sequences are SGHKS and YYEKEE (reference sequence). This CDR3 region has 17 residues. V trimming: 4 bases; J trimming: 0 bases; junction bases outside the gene matches: 9. CDR3 nucleotide sequence: TGTGCCAGCAGCCATAGACTAGCGTTATACTCCTACAATGAGCAGTTCTTC. It yields the protein CASSHRLALYSYNEQFF.